The clone carrying this T cell receptor beta chain was found a few times. Its antigen is still unknown. Focal radiation plus CTLA-4 blockade with ipilimumab was administered to patients who had chemo-refractory metastatic non-small-cell lung cancer. The data stem from a study of radiotherapy plus CTLA-4 blockade in lung cancer. In the study overall: Objective responses were recorded in 15% to 20% of patients, with disease control recorded in 25% to 40%. Findings and limits, study-wide: Once radiotherapy plus ipilimumab had been given, TCR clones derived from tumor expanded in blood. Interferon-beta, together with early blood T cell clone dynamics, reportedly best predicted response.

The CDR3 runs 14 residues. The V gene lost 4 bases and the J gene lost 0 bases, with 7 bases spanning the gap. In germline, CDR1 is MGHDK, CDR2 SYGVNS. The repertoire was sequenced with immunoSEQ multiplex PCR; TCRdb's copy has only in-frame clones and lacks some. The sample has approximately 34,000 clones; roughly 71% are singletons. This TCR came from a human donor with non-small cell lung cancer who had stable disease on radiotherapy plus ipilimumab. V and J are TRBV25-1 and TRBJ1-3, with D uncertain. The sequences come from peripheral blood, collected from a patient treated with radiotherapy plus ipilimumab. CDR3 amino acids: CASSGGSSGNTIYF. DNA for the CDR3: TGTGCCAGCAGTGGGGGAAGCTCTGGAAACACCATATATTTT.